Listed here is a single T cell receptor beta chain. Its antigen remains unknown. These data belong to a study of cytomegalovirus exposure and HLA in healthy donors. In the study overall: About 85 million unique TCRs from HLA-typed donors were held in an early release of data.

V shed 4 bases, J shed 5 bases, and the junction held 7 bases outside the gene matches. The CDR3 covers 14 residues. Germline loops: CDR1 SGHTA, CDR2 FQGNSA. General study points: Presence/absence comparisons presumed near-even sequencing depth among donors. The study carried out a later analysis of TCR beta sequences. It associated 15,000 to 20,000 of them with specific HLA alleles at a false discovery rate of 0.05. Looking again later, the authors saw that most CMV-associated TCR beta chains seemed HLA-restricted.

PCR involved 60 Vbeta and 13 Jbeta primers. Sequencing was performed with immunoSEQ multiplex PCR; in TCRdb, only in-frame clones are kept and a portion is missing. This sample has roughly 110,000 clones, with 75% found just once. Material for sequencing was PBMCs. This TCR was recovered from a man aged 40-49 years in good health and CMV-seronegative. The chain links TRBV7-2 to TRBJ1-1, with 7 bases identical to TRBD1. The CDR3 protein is CASSSDRRGTEAFF. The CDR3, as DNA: TGTGCCAGCAGCTCGGACAGGAGAGGGACTGAAGCTTTCTTT.